This note documents a single T cell receptor beta chain sequence. This sample is part of a study of beta chain features in type 1 diabetes. CD45RO/CCR7/CD25/CD127/CD95/CD27 sorting isolated CD4+ naive, central memory, regulatory and stem cell-like memory cells. Expressed TCRB transcripts were sequenced after all isolated RNA was converted to cDNA. Sequencing used immunoSEQ multiplex PCR; TCRdb keeps in-frame clones, though not all of them. The sample contains fewer than 550,000 clones, around 10% of which appear only once. Germline CDR1 and CDR2: SGHVS and FQNEAQ. This CDR3 contains 13 residues. V lost 5 bases and J lost 4, with 12 bases in between.

The sample consisted of naive CD4+ T cells from blood. The V gene is TRBV7-8, the J gene TRBJ2-7; no firm D call. This clonotype was sampled from a woman younger than 30 in good health. CDR3 sequence: CASSLNRAYEQYV. The CDR3 DNA follows: TGTGCCAGCAGCCTGAACCGCGCTTACGAGCAGTACGTC.